Listed below are T cell receptor beta chains from one sample, sequenced in a study of blood T cell repertoires in COVID-19. Sequencing was performed with immunoSEQ multiplex PCR; in TCRdb, only in-frame clones are kept and a portion is missing. Here the sample spans 31,000 or so clones, 89% being singletons. Sequencing was carried out using peripheral blood. The receptors derive from a man aged 80 or over with acute or convalescent COVID-19. Both conserved end residues are part of each CDR3. D genes are given only for firm matches. Some rows have no size entry. The others give once, few or many, or a class for an expanded clone.

j_gene: TRBJ2-1; v_gene: TRBV4-1; d_gene: -; abundance: -; CDR3nt: TGCGCCAGCAGCCAAGATATACGTCTCCGAAGCGGAGCTTCCTACAATGAGCAGTTCTTC; CDR3aa: CASSQDIRLRSGASYNEQFF
j_gene: TRBJ1-5; v_gene: TRBV5-8; d_gene: TRBD1; abundance: -; CDR3nt: TGTGCCAGCAGCTACCTGACAGGGACGGGCGATCAGCCCCAGCATTTT; CDR3aa: CASSYLTGTGDQPQHF
j_gene: TRBJ1-3; v_gene: TRBV6-5; d_gene: -; abundance: -; CDR3nt: TGTGCCAGCAGTTACTCGACAGGAGTCTCTGGAAACACCATATATTTT; CDR3aa: CASSYSTGVSGNTIYF
j_gene: TRBJ1-4; v_gene: TRBV4-2; d_gene: TRBD1; abundance: few; CDR3nt: TGTGCCAGCAGCCGGGACAGCGATAATGAAAAACTGTTTTTT; CDR3aa: CASSRDSDNEKLFF
j_gene: TRBJ1-2; v_gene: TRBV5-6; d_gene: TRBD1; abundance: -; CDR3nt: TGTGCCAGCAGCTTGGAGTCAGGGGGCGGCTATGGCTACACCTTC; CDR3aa: CASSLESGGGYGYTF
j_gene: TRBJ2-2; v_gene: TRBV5-5; d_gene: -; abundance: -; CDR3nt: TGTGCCAGCAGCTTGGTGGTCCGGCAGGGTAACCCCGGGGAGCTGTTTTTT; CDR3aa: CASSLVVRQGNPGELFF
j_gene: TRBJ1-2; v_gene: TRBV3-1/TRBV3-2; d_gene: TRBD1; abundance: -; CDR3nt: TGTGCCAGCAGCCAAGTAGGACAGGGCTATGGCTACACCTTC; CDR3aa: CASSQVGQGYGYTF
j_gene: TRBJ2-3; v_gene: TRBV5-1; d_gene: -; abundance: -; CDR3nt: TGCGCCAGCAGCCCCCCAGGGGTGGCGGGAGGCACAGATACGCAGTATTTT; CDR3aa: CASSPPGVAGGTDTQYF
j_gene: TRBJ2-3; v_gene: TRBV19; d_gene: -; abundance: -; CDR3nt: TGTGCCAGTAGCCCCCTTTCCGCAGATACGCAGTATTTT; CDR3aa: CASSPLSADTQYF
j_gene: TRBJ1-1; v_gene: TRBV2; d_gene: -; abundance: few; CDR3nt: TGTGCCAGCAGTGAAGCGCGACTTTCGGTGAACACTGAAGCTTTCTTT; CDR3aa: CASSEARLSVNTEAFF
j_gene: TRBJ1-5; v_gene: TRBV19; d_gene: -; abundance: -; CDR3nt: TGTGCCAGTAGAAGAGGAAATAGCAATCAGCCCCAGCATTTT; CDR3aa: CASRRGNSNQPQHF
j_gene: TRBJ1-1; v_gene: TRBV29-1; d_gene: TRBD1; abundance: -; CDR3nt: TGCAGCGGGGGACAGGGGAACACTGAAGCTTTCTTT; CDR3aa: CSGGQGNTEAFF
j_gene: TRBJ2-2; v_gene: TRBV11-3; d_gene: -; abundance: -; CDR3nt: TGTGCCAGCAGCCCGGGGGGAGGGGGAAACACCGGGGAGCTGTTTTTT; CDR3aa: CASSPGGGGNTGELFF
j_gene: TRBJ2-2; v_gene: TRBV14; d_gene: -; abundance: -; CDR3nt: TGTGCCAGCTCGAACTTAGGGGGAGCGAACGGGGAGCTGTTTTTT; CDR3aa: CASSNLGGANGELFF
j_gene: TRBJ2-1; v_gene: TRBV2; d_gene: -; abundance: few; CDR3nt: TGTGCCAGCAGTGACAGGTACAATGAGCAGTTCTTC; CDR3aa: CASSDRYNEQFF
j_gene: TRBJ1-5; v_gene: TRBV10-3; d_gene: TRBD1; abundance: -; CDR3nt: TGTGCCATCAGTGAGTCGAACGGACAGGAAGACAATCAGCCCCAGCATTTT; CDR3aa: CAISESNGQEDNQPQHF
j_gene: TRBJ2-7; v_gene: TRBV29-1; d_gene: -; abundance: -; CDR3nt: TGCAGCGTTTGGACTCCCCTCGGGGAGCAGTACTTC; CDR3aa: CSVWTPLGEQYF
j_gene: TRBJ2-1; v_gene: TRBV6-5; d_gene: TRBD1; abundance: -; CDR3nt: TGTGCCAGCAGTTCCCGGGACAGGGGGTTTCAAAATGAGCAGTTCTTC; CDR3aa: CASSSRDRGFQNEQFF
j_gene: TRBJ2-3; v_gene: TRBV11-2; d_gene: TRBD1; abundance: -; CDR3nt: TGTGCCAGCAGCTTACAGGGACAGGACACAGATACGCAGTATTTT; CDR3aa: CASSLQGQDTDTQYF
j_gene: TRBJ1-2; v_gene: TRBV5-1; d_gene: TRBD1; abundance: -; CDR3nt: TGCGCCAGCAGCGTCCGGGACAGGGGAACGGATGGCTACACCTTC; CDR3aa: CASSVRDRGTDGYTF